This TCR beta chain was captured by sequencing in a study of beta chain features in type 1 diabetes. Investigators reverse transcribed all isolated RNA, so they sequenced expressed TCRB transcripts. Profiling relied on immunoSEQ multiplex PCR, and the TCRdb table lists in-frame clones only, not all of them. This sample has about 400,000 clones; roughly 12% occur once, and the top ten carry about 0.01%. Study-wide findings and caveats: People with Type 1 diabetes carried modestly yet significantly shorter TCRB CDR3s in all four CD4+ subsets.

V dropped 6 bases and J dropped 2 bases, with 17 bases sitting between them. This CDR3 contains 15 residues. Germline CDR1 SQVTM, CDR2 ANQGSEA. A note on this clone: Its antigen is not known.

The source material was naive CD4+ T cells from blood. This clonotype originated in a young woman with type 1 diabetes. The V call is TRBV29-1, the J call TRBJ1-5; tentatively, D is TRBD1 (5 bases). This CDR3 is CSVGEGGVGNQPQHF. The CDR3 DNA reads TGCAGCGTGGGGGAGGGAGGCGTTGGCAATCAGCCCCAGCATTTT.